This section outlines one T cell receptor (beta chain) sequence together with its context. The data are from a study of blood T cell repertoires in COVID-19. About the research overall: Sources were T cells, B-cell-depleted T cells, or PBMCs; the material itself was cDNA or gDNA.

All recovered Cohort 3 donors got two negative PCRs, got clearance, or saw symptom resolution. Per the authors' pipeline: Quantification of nucleated cells was approximated via reference gene primer amplification. Using immunoSEQ multiplex PCR, the repertoire was profiled, and TCRdb retains in-frame clones only, with some absent. Clone size and the V and J calls come from that table; the DNA yielded D and trimming. The table includes around 300,000 clones, 80% to 90% detected once. The receptor comes from a man aged 25-45 years who had recovered from COVID-19. Sequenced material: PBMCs or T cells enriched from blood (not recorded which).

The CDR3 spells CASSVGGFDTEAFF. CDR3 nucleotide sequence: TGTGCCAGCAGCGTTGGGGGCTTCGATACTGAAGCTTTCTTT. V and J are TRBV9 and TRBJ1-1; D may be TRBD1 (6 bases). This CDR3 comprises 14 residues. Deletions cut 2 bases from V and 5 bases from J, with 13 bases between. Germline V gene lookup returns CDR1 SGDLS and CDR2 YYNGEE.